Following are 11 T cell receptor beta chains from one sample sequenced in a study of graft-versus-host responses after intestinal transplantation. TCRdb's copy holds only in-frame clones and misses some; the assay was immunoSEQ multiplex PCR. This table holds tens of thousands of clones, roughly 84% found once. These receptors have no known antigen. The material was unstimulated CD4+ T cells sorted from spleen or lymph node cells, obtained before transplant. The receptors shown here come from a human donor who was the organ donor for an intestinal transplant.

The CDR3 coding sequence is TGTGCCAGCAGCTTGGTTATTGGGGCTAGCACCGGGGAGCTGTTTTTT. It yields the protein CASSLVIGASTGELFF. This chain links TRBV7-8 with TRBJ2-2, with a tentative D call TRBD1 (5 bases). Germline V gene lookup returns CDR1 SGHVS and CDR2 FQNEAQ. V was trimmed by 3 bases and J by 4 bases, leaving 15 bases between them. The CDR3 sequence is 16 residues long.

In its sample, this clone was seen a few times. CDR3 bases: TGTGCCAGCAGCCATTCCGGCGGGGGCCTGGAGACCCAGTACTTC. It codes for CASSHSGGGLETQYF. The rearrangement uses TRBV14 and TRBJ2-5, with D perhaps TRBD2 (7 bases). V was clipped by 3 bases and J by 5 bases, with 16 bases between them. The CDR3 has 15 residues. Looked up from germline, CDR1 is SGHDN and CDR2 is FVKESK.

This CDR3 reads CASSAVTGQDTQYF. The CDR3 DNA sequence: TGTGCCAGCAGCGCCGTGACAGGGCAAGATACGCAGTATTTT. This chain links TRBV9 with TRBJ2-3; 7 bases are shared with TRBD1. This CDR3 comprises 14 residues. The germline CDR1 and CDR2 sequences are SGDLS and YYNGEE. With V trimmed by 3 bases and J by 5 bases, 6 bases remained unmatched. Looking up the rest from reference TRBV9 and TRBJ2-3 gives the full variable domain: DSGVTQTPKHLITATGQRVTLRCSPRSGDLSVYWYQQSLDQGLQFLIQYYNGEERAKGNILERFSAQQFPDLHSELNLSSLELGDSALYFCASSAVTGQDTQYFGPGTRLTVL.

The chain uses TRBV2 and TRBJ2-2; TRBD1 aligns across 11 bases. J was trimmed by 7 bases and V by 8 bases; bases with no gene match: 9. The V gene's germline CDR1 is SNHLY and CDR2 FYNNEI. CDR3 length equals 15 residues. The CDR3 DNA sequence: TGTGCCAGCTACTCCGGGACAGGGGGGAACGGGGAGCTGTTTTTT. Translated: CASYSGTGGNGELFF.

The CDR3 loop reads CASRPEGQTYGYTF. The DNA of the CDR3 is TGTGCCAGCAGGCCTGAGGGTCAAACTTATGGCTACACCTTC. The chain carries TRBV6-1 and TRBJ1-2; D is unclear. V lost 6 bases to trimming and J lost 5 bases, with 16 bases between them. The CDR3 has 14 residues. In germline, CDR1 is MNHNS, CDR2 SASEGT.

The J gene is TRBJ1-2, the V gene TRBV18, with D maybe TRBD1 (5 bases). The germline V and J ends were trimmed by 5 bases and 7 bases, with 17 bases remaining between them. The CDR3 is made up of 14 amino acids. In germline, CDR1 is KGHSH, CDR2 LQKENI. The CDR3 DNA follows: TGTGCCAGCTCAGACAACGTGGGGCTCGGTGGCTACACCTTC. This codes for CASSDNVGLGGYTF.

The rearrangement uses TRBV29-1 and TRBJ2-5; TRBD2 matches at 8 bases. J was trimmed by 9 bases and V by 5 bases; bases with no gene match: 11. The CDR3 sequence is 13 residues long. Per the germline V gene, CDR1 is SQVTM and CDR2 is ANQGSEA. CDR3 loop: CSVLRLAKEAQYF. In DNA form, the CDR3 reads TGCAGCGTTTTACGACTAGCGAAGGAGGCCCAGTACTTC.

The chain uses TRBV28 and TRBJ2-2; D is unresolved. CDR1 and CDR2 (germline): MDHEN, SYDVKM. The V end lost 6 bases, the J end lost 0 bases, and 5 bases lay between the germline ends. The CDR3 covers 13 residues. The CDR3 region has the DNA TGTGCCAGCAGATACACGAACACCGGGGAGCTGTTTTTT. Translation: CASRYTNTGELFF.

This chain uses TRBV6-5 with TRBJ1-3; 7 bases match TRBD1. The CDR3 is 15 amino acids. V was clipped by 7 bases and J by 4 bases; unmatched bases: 10. The germline CDR1 and CDR2 sequences are MNHEY and SVGAGI. CDR3 bases: TGTGCCAGCACCCCTGACAGGGAATACGGAAACACCATATATTTT. Translated: CASTPDREYGNTIYF.

The V call is TRBV4-1, the J call TRBJ2-7; 7 bases match TRBD2. Losses at the gene ends were 4 bases for V and 7 bases for J; bases not matched to a gene: 7. The CDR3 is made up of 13 amino acids. Germline CDR1 is MGHRA and CDR2 is YSYEKL. CDR3 bases: TGCGCCAGCAGCCCGCCGGGGAGGGCGGAGCAGTACGTC. It encodes CASSPPGRAEQYV.

The chain is built from TRBV7-2 and TRBJ1-5; D remains ambiguous. This CDR3 is built from 15 residues. Trimming stripped 5 bases from V and 4 bases from J, with 15 bases between. Germline V CDR1 and CDR2: SGHTA, FQGNSA. CDR3 sequence (DNA): TGTGCCAGCAGCCCCGAGCTCTCGGGGAATCAGCCCCAGCATTTT. Protein: CASSPELSGNQPQHF.